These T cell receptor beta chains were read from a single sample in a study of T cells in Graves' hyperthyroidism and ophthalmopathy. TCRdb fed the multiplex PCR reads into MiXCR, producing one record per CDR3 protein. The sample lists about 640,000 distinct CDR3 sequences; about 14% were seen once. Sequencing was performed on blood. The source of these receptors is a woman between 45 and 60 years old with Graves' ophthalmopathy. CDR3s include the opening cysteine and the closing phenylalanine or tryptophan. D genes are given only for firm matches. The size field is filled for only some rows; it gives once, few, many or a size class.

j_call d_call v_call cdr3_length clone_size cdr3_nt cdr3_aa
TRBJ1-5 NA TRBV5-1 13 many TGCGCCAGCAGCTTGTACTTAAATCAGCCCCAGCATTTT CASSLYLNQPQHF
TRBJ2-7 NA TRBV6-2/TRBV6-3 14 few TGTGCCACCCACCCGGTCGGGCTCCTTGCCGAGCAGTACTTC CATHPVGLLAEQYF
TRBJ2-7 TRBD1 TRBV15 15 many TGTGCCACCAGCAGAGAGGGACAGGGGGTATACGAGCAGTACTTC CATSREGQGVYEQYF
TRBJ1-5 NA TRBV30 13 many TGTGCCTGGAGTGTTCAGGTGGGTCAGCCCCAGCATTTT CAWSVQVGQPQHF
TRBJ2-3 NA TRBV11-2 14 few TGTGCCAGCAGCCGACCCGAAAGGAGGGATACGCAGTATTTT CASSRPERRDTQYF
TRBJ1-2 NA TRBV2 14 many TGTGCCAGCAGTGAAAGACGGCAGGATTTAAGCTACACCTTC CASSERRQDLSYTF
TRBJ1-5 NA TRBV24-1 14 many TGTGCCACCAGTGGTGAGACAAGCAATCAGCCCCAGCATTTT CATSGETSNQPQHF
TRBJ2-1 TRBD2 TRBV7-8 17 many TGTGCCAGCAGCATAGGACTAGCGGGAGACACGTACAATGAGCAGTTCTTC CASSIGLAGDTYNEQFF
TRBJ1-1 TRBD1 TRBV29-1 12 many TGCAGCGGACAGGGGTGGAACACTGAAGCTTTCTTT CSGQGWNTEAFF
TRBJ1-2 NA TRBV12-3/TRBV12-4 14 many TGTGCCAGCAGTTTGGGCGAAGCTAACTATGGCTACACCTTC CASSLGEANYGYTF
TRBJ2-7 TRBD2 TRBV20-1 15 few TGCAGTGCTAGAGACCAAACACTAGCGGGAGGGACGCAGTACTTC CSARDQTLAGGTQYF
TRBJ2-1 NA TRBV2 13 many TGTGCCAGCACCTGGACACACGCCAATGAGCAGTTCTTC CASTWTHANEQFF
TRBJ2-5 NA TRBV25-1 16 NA TGTGCCAGCAGTGAATCGGAGACAGGTGTTGAAGAGACCCAGTACTTC CASSESETGVEETQYF
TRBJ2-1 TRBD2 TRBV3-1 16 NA TGTGCCAGCAGCCAACAAAAGATAGCGGGAGTTGGGGAGCAGTTCTTC CASSQQKIAGVGEQFF
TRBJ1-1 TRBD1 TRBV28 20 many TGTGCCAGCAGAAACCGGACAGGACGCAATCCGATGACAGGTGACACTGAAGCTTTCTTT CASRNRTGRNPMTGDTEAFF
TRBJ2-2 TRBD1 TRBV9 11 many TGTGCCAGCGACAGGGCCGGGGAGCTGTTTTTT CASDRAGELFF
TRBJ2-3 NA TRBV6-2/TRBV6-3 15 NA TGTGCCAGCAGTTACGGGTGGAAGAACACAGATACGCAGTATTTT CASSYGWKNTDTQYF
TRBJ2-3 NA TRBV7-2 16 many TGTGCCAGCAGCCTCCCCCTAGGAGTTATCACAGATACGCAGTATTTT CASSLPLGVITDTQYF
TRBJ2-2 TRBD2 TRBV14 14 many TGTGCCCTACTAGCGGGAGCGAACACCGGGGAGCTGTTTTTT CALLAGANTGELFF
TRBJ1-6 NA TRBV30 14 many TGTGCCTGTCAAACAGCCGCCTCGGGGGATACCCTCCACTTT CACQTAASGDTLHF
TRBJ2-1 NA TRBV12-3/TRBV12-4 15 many TGTGCCAGCACCTTTAGCGGAGTCTCCTACAATGAGCAGTTCTTC CASTFSGVSYNEQFF
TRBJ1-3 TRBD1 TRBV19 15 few TGTGCCAGTAGTATCAGGGGGGCCCTACCAAACACCATATATTTT CASSIRGALPNTIYF
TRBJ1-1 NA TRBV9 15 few TGTGCCAGCAGCGTAGGAGGGGGAATGAACACTGAAGCTTTCTTT CASSVGGGMNTEAFF
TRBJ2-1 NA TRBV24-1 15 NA TGTGCCACCAGTGATCGGGACGCCTACTACAATGAGCAGTTCTTC CATSDRDAYYNEQFF
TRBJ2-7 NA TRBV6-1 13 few TGTGCCAGCCATTCGGGGTCCACCTACGAGCAGTACTTC CASHSGSTYEQYF
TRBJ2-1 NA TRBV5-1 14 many TGCGCCAGCAGTAGGAGCGGAGCTTACAATGAGCAGTTCTTC CASSRSGAYNEQFF
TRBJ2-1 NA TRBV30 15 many TGTGCCTGGAGTCCCGACTCGAGCTCCTACAATGAGCAGTTCTTC CAWSPDSSSYNEQFF
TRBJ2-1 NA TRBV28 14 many TGTGCCAGCAGTTTTTTTGAAACCTACAATGAGCAGTTCTTC CASSFFETYNEQFF
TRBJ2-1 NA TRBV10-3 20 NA TGTGCCATCAGTGAGTCTGAACATCGCAGGAGGGCCGACTCCTACAATGAGCAGTTCTTC CAISESEHRRRADSYNEQFF
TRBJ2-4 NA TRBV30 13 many TGTGCCTGGAGTGTATCCGCCCATCTCATTCAGTACTTC CAWSVSAHLIQYF
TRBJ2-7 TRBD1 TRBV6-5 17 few TGTGCCAGCAGTTACGTAGCCCGGGACAGGGCCGACTACGAGCAGTACTTC CASSYVARDRADYEQYF
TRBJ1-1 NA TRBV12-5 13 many TGTGCTAGTTTACTACACTTGAACACTGAAGCTTTCTTT CASLLHLNTEAFF
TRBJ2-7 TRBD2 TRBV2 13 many TGTGCCAGCGCCCGGGAGGGAATGGGCGAGCAGTACTTC CASAREGMGEQYF
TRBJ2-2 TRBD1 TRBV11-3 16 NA TGTGCCAGCAGCCACGCCGGGACAGGGGTGACCGGGGAGCTGTTTTTT CASSHAGTGVTGELFF
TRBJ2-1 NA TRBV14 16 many TGTGCCAGCAGCCCCCCATGGGCTTCTACACACAATGAGCAGTTCTTC CASSPPWASTHNEQFF
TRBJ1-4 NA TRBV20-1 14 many TGCAGTGCTAGAGTAAGGTTAAGGAGTGAAAAACTGTTTTTT CSARVRLRSEKLFF
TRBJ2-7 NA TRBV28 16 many TGTGCCAGCAGTTTCCAAACCGCCAGTACCCCCTACGAGCAGTACTTC CASSFQTASTPYEQYF
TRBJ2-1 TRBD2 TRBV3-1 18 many TGTGCCAGCAGCCACCTAAAGGACAGAGGACTAGCGGGCAATGAGCAGTTCTTC CASSHLKDRGLAGNEQFF
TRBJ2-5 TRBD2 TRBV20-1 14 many TGCAGTGCTAGTAGCGGGAGGGCTCGAGAGACCCAGTACTTC CSASSGRARETQYF
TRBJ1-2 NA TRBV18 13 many TGTGCCAGCTCACCACAAACAGGGCATGGCTACACCTTC CASSPQTGHGYTF
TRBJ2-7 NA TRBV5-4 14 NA TGTGCCAGCAGCGAATGTGCGTTGGATTGCGAGCAGTACTTC CASSECALDCEQYF
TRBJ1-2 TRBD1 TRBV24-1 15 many TGTGCCACCAGTGACCTCCGACAGGGTGGCTATGGCTACACCTTC CATSDLRQGGYGYTF
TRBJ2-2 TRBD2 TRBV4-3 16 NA TGCGCCAGCAGCCAGAGCGGGAGGGCCGCCACCGGGGAGCTGTTTTTT CASSQSGRAATGELFF
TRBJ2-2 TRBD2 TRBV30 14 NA TGTGCCTGGAGCGCGCGCGGGAGAACCGGGGAGCTGTTTTTT CAWSARGRTGELFF
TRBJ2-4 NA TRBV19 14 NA TGTGCCAGTAGACATGAGGGTACCAAAAACATTCAGTACTTC CASRHEGTKNIQYF